This TCR beta chain comes out of a study of T-cell reconstitution after alpha-beta-depleted transplantation in children. In germline, CDR1 is MNHNS, CDR2 SASEGT. The CDR3 consists of 16 residues. Trimming removed 6 bases at V and 0 bases at J, with 17 bases between. Unique molecular identifiers were incorporated during preparation of the TCRbeta library. MiXCR, run by TCRdb on the PCR reads, gives a single entry per CDR3 protein. The table shows roughly 100,000 distinct CDR3 sequences, with 4.5% to 7.5% occurring only once. This clonotype came up a few times. The receptor was isolated from a female patient aged 2-15 years who had a stem cell transplant for Fanconi anemia, so the T cells may come from the graft donor. Sequenced here: PBMCs, mostly from graft donor cells, sampled 60 days after TCRalphabeta/CD19-depleted stem cell transplant. The chain has TRBV6-1 and TRBJ2-5, with D perhaps TRBD1 (6 bases). For the CDR3, the DNA is TGTGCCAGCAGCAGAGATCTAACAGGGTACCAAGAGACCCAGTACTTC. This encodes CASSRDLTGYQETQYF.